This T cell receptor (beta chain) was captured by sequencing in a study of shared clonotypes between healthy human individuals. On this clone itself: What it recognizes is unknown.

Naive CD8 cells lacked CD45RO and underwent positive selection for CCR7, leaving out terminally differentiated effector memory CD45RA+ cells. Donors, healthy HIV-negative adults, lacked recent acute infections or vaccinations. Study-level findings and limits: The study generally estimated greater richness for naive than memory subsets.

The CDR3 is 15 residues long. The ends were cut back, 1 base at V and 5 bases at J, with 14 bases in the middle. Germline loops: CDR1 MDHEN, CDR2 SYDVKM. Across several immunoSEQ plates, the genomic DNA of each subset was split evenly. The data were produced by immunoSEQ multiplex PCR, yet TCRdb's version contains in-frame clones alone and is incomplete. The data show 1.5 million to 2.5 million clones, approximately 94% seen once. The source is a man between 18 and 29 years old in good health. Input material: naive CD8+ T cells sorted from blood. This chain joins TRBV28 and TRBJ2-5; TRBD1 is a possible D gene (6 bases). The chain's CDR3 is CASSLYPQGVETQYF. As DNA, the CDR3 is TGTGCCAGCAGTTTATACCCACAGGGAGTCGAGACCCAGTACTTC.